This T cell receptor (beta chain) was sequenced for a study of CD8 T cells in Susac syndrome. Study-wide results and caveats: The TCR sequencing and HLA analysis in the study involved a relatively small number of individuals, as the study acknowledged.

Of note for this clonotype: Its antigen is not known.

The CDR3 consists of 12 residues. Trimming cost V 2 bases and J 10 bases, with 10 bases left between them. CDR1 is SEHNR, CDR2 FQNEAQ, per germline (reference sequence). Random hexamers primed reverse transcription of about 0.5 to 1 ug RNA. It was immunoSEQ multiplex PCR that amplified TCR beta CDR3 across 54 Vbeta and 13 Jbeta. A single record per CDR3 protein comes from TCRdb applying MiXCR to the immunoSEQ multiplex PCR reads. The sample has some 190,000 distinct CDR3 sequences; roughly 94% are singletons. Sequencing targeted TCR beta in T cells from blood (CD8+ and CD4+). The CD8+ and CD4+ T cells were negatively isolated, with the TEMRA cells enriched by FACS.

The TCR originated in a human donor in good health. The rearrangement uses TRBV7-9 and TRBJ2-3; no clear D. Sequencing used CD4+ T cells from PBMCs. The CDR3 DNA reads as TGTGCCAGCAGCTTATCCACCGGTCCGCAGTATTTT. Its protein product is CASSLSTGPQYF.